This T cell receptor beta chain was retrieved from a study of identical twins. Study results and caveats: With abundant cord blood beta clonotypes, insertions were fewer; memory repertoires showed no such pattern.

Germline V gives CDR1 SEHNR, CDR2 FQNEAQ (reference sequence). The length of the CDR3 is 13 residues. V was trimmed by 5 bases and J by 6 bases, leaving 13 bases between them. Unique molecular identifiers were present on the cDNA, which also gained a universal primer site by template switching. TCRdb used MiXCR to reprocess the 5' RACE reads, holding one entry per CDR3 protein. The sample lists under 300,000 distinct CDR3 sequences, 11% to 15% seen once, with 8.8% in the top ten. Everyone who donated was a healthy Caucasian. About this clonotype: The antigen is undetermined.

The TCR was taken from a young woman in good health. The sample consisted of memory (CD45RO+) T cells sorted from blood. The chain recombines TRBV7-9 with TRBJ1-2; a weak D match, TRBD1 (5 bases). CDR3 coding DNA: TGTGCCAGCAGCCCCCGGGGGGGGGATGGCTACACCTTC. It codes for CASSPRGGDGYTF.